This note documents a single TCR beta chain sequence. This entry comes from a study of cytomegalovirus exposure and HLA in healthy donors. The PCR was carried out with 60 Vbeta primers and 13 Jbeta primers. The repertoire was sequenced with immunoSEQ multiplex PCR; TCRdb's copy has only in-frame clones and lacks some. The repertoire includes 250,000 to 350,000 clones, roughly 80% of them detected once, and about 0.28% sits in the top ten. There are 14 residues in the CDR3. CDR1 MRHNA and CDR2 SNTAGT come from the germline V gene. The V end lost 4 bases, the J end lost 7 bases, and 14 bases lay between the germline ends.

The chain uses TRBV6-4 and TRBJ2-1; the D gene is possibly TRBD2 (6 bases). Sequencing input: PBMCs. The clonotype comes from a girl aged 2 to 10 in good health and CMV-seronegative. Here the CDR3 DNA reads TGTGCCAGCAGTGCTGGGAGTGGAGGGAATGAGCAGTTCTTC. Its protein product is CASSAGSGGNEQFF.